These T cell receptor beta chains were read from a single sample in a study of blood T cell repertoires in COVID-19. Data came from immunoSEQ multiplex PCR; TCRdb stores just in-frame clones and leaves some out. The table records about 210,000 clones, roughly nine tenths of them present only once. Sequencing was carried out using peripheral blood. The receptors shown here come from a man in his thirties or forties with acute or convalescent COVID-19. Both conserved end residues are part of each CDR3. Some rows mark clone size as missing; the rest say once, few, many or name a class of expanded clone.

clone_size	v_call	j_call	cdr3_aa
-	TRBV30	TRBJ2-1	CAWRGAGDHNEQFF
once	TRBV28	TRBJ1-3	CASFGSGNTIYF
-	TRBV18	TRBJ2-3	CASSTTSADTQYF
-	TRBV27	TRBJ2-7	CASSFSVAYEQYF
-	TRBV7-3	TRBJ2-1	CASSFDSNNEQFF
-	TRBV5-1	TRBJ2-2	CASSPGRGTGELFF
-	TRBV5-1	TRBJ2-1	CASSRTSGAYNEQFF
-	TRBV27	TRBJ1-4	CASRGGLNEKLFF
-	TRBV28	TRBJ2-1	CASSINLAGAPRQFF
-	TRBV7-8	TRBJ1-2	CASSLLDRAVYGYTF
few	TRBV11-2	TRBJ2-7	CASSRQGVSYEQYF
-	TRBV30	TRBJ1-5	CAWSVLTGDNQPQHF
-	TRBV28	TRBJ1-1	CASSFEGAGNTEAFF
once	TRBV19	TRBJ2-7	CASSRTTHNYEQYF
-	TRBV28	TRBJ1-2	CASSPPPGYGYTF
-	TRBV27	TRBJ2-7	CASSLRTLTGRLAGHEQYF
-	TRBV6-2/TRBV6-3	TRBJ1-1	CASSYSTGFGTEAFF
-	TRBV28	TRBJ2-1	CASSLWTGSSDEQFF
few	TRBV5-4	TRBJ2-2	CASSLRGSGELFF
-	TRBV29-1	TRBJ1-1	CSVGRGGVNTEAFF
-	TRBV11-3	TRBJ1-1	CASSLAGGVNTEAFF
-	TRBV5-6	TRBJ2-2	CASSPIRDINTGELFF
-	TRBV30	TRBJ1-5	CAWAGTGNQPQHF
-	TRBV3-1/TRBV3-2	TRBJ1-2	CASSQDAGDGYTF
-	TRBV9	TRBJ2-1	CASSGTSGSGDEQFF
-	TRBV30	TRBJ2-7	CAWNTRDLSHEQYF